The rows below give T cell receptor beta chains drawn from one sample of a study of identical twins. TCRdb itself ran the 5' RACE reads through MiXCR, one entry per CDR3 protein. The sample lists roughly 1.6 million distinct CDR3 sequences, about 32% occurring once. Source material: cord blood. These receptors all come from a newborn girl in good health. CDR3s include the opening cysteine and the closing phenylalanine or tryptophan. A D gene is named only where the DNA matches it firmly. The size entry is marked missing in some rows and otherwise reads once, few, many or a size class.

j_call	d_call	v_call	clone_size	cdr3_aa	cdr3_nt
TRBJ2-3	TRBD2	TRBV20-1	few	CSARPPTSGFTDTQYF	TGCAGTGCTAGACCTCCGACTAGCGGTTTCACAGATACGCAGTATTTT
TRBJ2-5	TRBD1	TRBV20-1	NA	CSASGGYRGQETQYF	TGCAGTGCCAGCGGTGGCTACAGGGGGCAGGAGACCCAGTACTTC
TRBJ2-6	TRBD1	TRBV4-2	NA	CASSYSGTGGPSSGANVLTF	TGTGCCAGCAGTTACTCCGGGACAGGGGGCCCGAGCTCTGGGGCCAACGTCCTGACTTTC
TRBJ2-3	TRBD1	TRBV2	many	CASSKGAVGTDTQYF	TGTGCCAGCAGTAAGGGGGCGGTTGGCACAGATACGCAGTATTTT
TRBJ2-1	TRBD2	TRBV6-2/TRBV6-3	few	CASRASGILTYNEQFF	TGTGCCAGCCGGGCTAGCGGGATCTTAACCTACAATGAGCAGTTCTTC
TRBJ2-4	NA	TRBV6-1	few	CASSLRVGVAKNIQYF	TGTGCCAGCAGTCTCAGGGTAGGGGTAGCCAAAAACATTCAGTACTTC
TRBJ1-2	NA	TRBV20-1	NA	CSARWGGDYGYTF	TGCAGTGCTAGGTGGGGGGGAGACTATGGCTACACCTTC
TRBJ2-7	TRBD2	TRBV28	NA	CASSNRGPLSGRVGTYEQYF	TGTGCCAGCAGTAACAGGGGACCCTTAAGCGGGAGGGTGGGGACCTACGAGCAGTACTTC
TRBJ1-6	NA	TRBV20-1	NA	CSAPQRRNSPLHF	TGCAGTGCCCCACAGCGCAGGAATTCACCCCTCCACTTT
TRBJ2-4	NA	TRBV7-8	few	CASSLVRWVAKNIQYF	TGTGCCAGCAGCTTAGTTCGCTGGGTAGCCAAAAACATTCAGTACTTC
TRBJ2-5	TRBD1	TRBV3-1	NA	CASSQDPTGDETQYF	TGTGCCAGCAGCCAAGATCCGACAGGGGACGAGACCCAGTACTTC
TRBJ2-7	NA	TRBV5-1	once	CASSHGNSYNEQYF	TGCGCCAGCAGCCATGGGAATTCCTACAATGAGCAGTACTTC
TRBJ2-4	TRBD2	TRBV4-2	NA	CASSQVASGGYEQYF	TGTGCCAGCAGCCAAGTGGCTAGCGGGGGCTATGAGCAGTACTTC
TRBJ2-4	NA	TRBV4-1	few	CASSQLGGSIAKNIQYF	TGCGCCAGCAGCCAATTGGGTGGCTCCATAGCCAAAAACATTCAGTACTTC
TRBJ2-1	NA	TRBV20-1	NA	CSARDLLTPTWDEQFF	TGCAGTGCTAGAGATCTCCTAACTCCAACCTGGGATGAGCAGTTCTTC
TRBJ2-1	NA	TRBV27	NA	CASSSTSFF	TGTGCCAGCAGTTCCACTTCGTTCTTC
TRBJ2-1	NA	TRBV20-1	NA	CSANSGRELGRGEQFF	TGCAGTGCTAACTCGGGGCGGGAACTAGGCCGAGGTGAGCAGTTCTTC
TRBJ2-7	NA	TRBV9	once	CAGSVGPLGSEQYF	TGTGCCGGCAGCGTAGGACCCTTAGGTAGCGAGCAGTACTTC
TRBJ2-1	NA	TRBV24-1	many	CATRPQGSLYNEQFF	TGTGCCACTCGCCCCCAGGGCTCTCTCTACAATGAGCAGTTCTTC
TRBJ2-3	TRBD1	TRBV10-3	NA	CAISESGGTGNTDTQYF	TGTGCCATCAGTGAGTCGGGTGGGACAGGGAATACAGATACGCAGTATTTT
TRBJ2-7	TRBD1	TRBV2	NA	CASSVPGTGDYEQYF	TGTGCCAGCAGTGTCCCCGGGACAGGAGACTACGAGCAGTACTTC
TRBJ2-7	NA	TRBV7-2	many	CASSLSSGPYEQYF	TGTGCCAGCAGCTTATCCAGCGGTCCCTACGAGCAGTACTTC
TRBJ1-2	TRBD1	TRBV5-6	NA	CASSLDRDEYGYTF	TGTGCCAGCAGCCTGGACAGGGACGAATATGGCTACACCTTC
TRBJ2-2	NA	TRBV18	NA	CASSPREGTNTGELFF	TGTGCCAGCTCACCACGGGAGGGGACAAACACCGGGGAGCTGTTTTTT
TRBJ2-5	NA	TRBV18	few	CASSLQGLQETRYF	TGTGCCAGCTCACTGCAGGGACTCCAAGAGACCCGGTACTTC
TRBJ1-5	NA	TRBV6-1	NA	CAGNSNQPQHF	TGTGCCGGCAATAGCAATCAGCCCCAGCATTTT
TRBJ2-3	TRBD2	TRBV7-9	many	CASSLVAGRTDTQYF	TGTGCCAGCAGCTTAGTAGCGGGGCGCACAGATACGCAGTATTTT
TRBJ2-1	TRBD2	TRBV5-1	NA	CASSLERGNIYNEQFF	TGCGCCAGCAGCTTGGAGCGGGGAAATATCTACAATGAGCAGTTCTTC
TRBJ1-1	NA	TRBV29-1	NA	CSVESVLNTEAFF	TGCAGCGTTGAATCAGTCCTGAACACTGAAGCTTTCTTT
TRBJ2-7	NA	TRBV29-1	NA	CSVEDPRAGLSYERYF	TGCAGCGTTGAAGACCCCAGAGCAGGGCTCTCCTACGAGCGGTACTTC
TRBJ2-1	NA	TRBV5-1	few	CASSLLWDEQFF	TGCGCCAGCAGCCTCCTCTGGGATGAGCAGTTCTTC
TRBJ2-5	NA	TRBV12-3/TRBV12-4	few	CASSLRSHGTQYF	TGTGCCAGCAGTTTACGCAGCCACGGGACCCAGTACTTC
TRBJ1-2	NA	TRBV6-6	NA	CASNLAGGTYGYTF	TGTGCCAGCAACCTGGCGGGGGGCACCTATGGCTACACCTTC
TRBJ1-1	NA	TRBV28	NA	CASSRTRREAFF	TGTGCCAGCAGCCGGACACGGAGAGAAGCTTTCTTT
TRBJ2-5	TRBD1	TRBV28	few	CASSLNLRGPETQYF	TGTGCCAGCAGTTTGAATCTGAGGGGGCCAGAGACCCAGTACTTC
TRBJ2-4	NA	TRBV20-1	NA	CSASRLEENIQYF	TGCAGTGCTAGTCGTCTAGAGGAAAACATTCAGTACTTC
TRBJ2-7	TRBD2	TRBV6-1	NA	CARGRFTSGTYEQYF	TGTGCCAGGGGCAGGTTCACTAGCGGGACCTACGAGCAGTACTTC
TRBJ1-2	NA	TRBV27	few	CASSLEYGYGYTF	TGTGCCAGCAGTTTAGAATATGGCTATGGCTACACCTTC
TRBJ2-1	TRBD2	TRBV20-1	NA	CSAQLLAGVSSYNEQFF	TGCAGTGCGCAACTACTAGCGGGAGTGAGTTCCTACAATGAGCAGTTCTTC
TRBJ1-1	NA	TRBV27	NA	CASSLSDGGTEAFF	TGTGCCAGCAGTTTAAGTGACGGGGGCACTGAAGCTTTCTTT
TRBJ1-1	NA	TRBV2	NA	CASKGTGNRVNTEAFF	TGTGCCAGCAAGGGAACAGGGAATAGGGTGAACACTGAAGCTTTCTTT
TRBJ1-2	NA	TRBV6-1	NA	CASSRETGGDPYYGYTF	TGTGCCAGCAGCCGGGAGACGGGAGGGGACCCTTACTATGGCTACACCTTC
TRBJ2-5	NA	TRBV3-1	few	CASSQAGSETQYF	TGTGCCAGCAGCCAAGCGGGGTCGGAGACCCAGTACTTC